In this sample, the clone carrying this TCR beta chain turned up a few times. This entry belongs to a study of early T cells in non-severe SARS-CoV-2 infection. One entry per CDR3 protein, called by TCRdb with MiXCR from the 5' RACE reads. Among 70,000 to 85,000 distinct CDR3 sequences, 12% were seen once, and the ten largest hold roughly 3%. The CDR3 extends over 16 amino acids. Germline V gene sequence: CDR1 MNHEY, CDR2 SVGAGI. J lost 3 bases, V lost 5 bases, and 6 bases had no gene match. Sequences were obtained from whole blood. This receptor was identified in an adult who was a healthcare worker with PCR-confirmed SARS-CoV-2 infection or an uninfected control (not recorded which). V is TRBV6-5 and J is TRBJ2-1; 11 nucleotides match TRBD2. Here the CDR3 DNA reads TGTGCCAGCAGTCACTGGGGACTAGCGGACTACAATGAGCAGTTCTTC. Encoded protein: CASSHWGLADYNEQFF.